This T cell receptor beta chain was retrieved from a study of siplizumab effects on memory and regulatory T cells. This CDR3 has 15 residues. The germline gives CDR1 MNHNS, CDR2 SASEGT. V gave up 5 bases and J gave up 5 bases, with 15 bases separating them. On this clone: The antigen is not known.

Sequenced by immunoSEQ multiplex PCR; TCRdb stores in-frame clones only, minus some. The table records approximately 100,000 clones, 90% to 95% of them present only once. Overall study results and limits: Only a minor fraction of alloreactive clones mapped to unstimulated subsets.

This sequence was found in a human donor in good health. This rearrangement joins TRBV6-1 to TRBJ2-2; D may be TRBD1 (6 bases). Sequenced: Tregs sorted from blood. The chain's CDR3 is CASSSYRVRTGELFF. The CDR3 DNA sequence: TGTGCCAGCAGTTCCTACAGGGTTCGGACCGGGGAGCTGTTTTTT.